The 17 T cell receptor beta chains below come from one sample, sequenced in a study of T cell clonotyping in hematopoietic cell transplantation. Indicated time point: recipient sample about 28 days before transplant, after cytoreduction. This table comes from immunoSEQ multiplex PCR, and its TCRdb copy is limited to in-frame clones, with some not included. There are roughly 80,000 clones in the sample; about 95% occur only once, and around 1.7% lies in the top ten. Sequencing was performed on peripheral blood mononuclear cells, taken before stem cell transplant. The receptor source for this set is a woman in her 50s with acute myeloid leukemia. Some clones in this sample may be carry-over from other donors' samples.

The rearrangement joins TRBV4-1 to TRBJ2-5; 9 nucleotides match TRBD2. The CDR3 runs to 16 residues. V lost 2 bases, J lost 5 bases, and 9 bases stayed unmatched. Germline V CDR1 and CDR2: MGHRA, YSYEKL. DNA for the CDR3: TGCGCCAGCAGCCAAATCTGGCGGGAGGGCCGGGAGACCCAGTACTTC. Amino acids: CASSQIWREGRETQYF.

The rearrangement uses TRBV6-5 and TRBJ1-6; D not certain. The CDR3 spans 13 residues. V was pared by 4 bases and J by 7 bases, with 8 bases between. Germline V gives CDR1 MNHEY, CDR2 SVGAGI. The CDR3 reads CASSWAINSPLHF. In DNA, the CDR3 is TGTGCCAGCAGTTGGGCCATCAATTCACCCCTCCACTTT.

The V call is TRBV30, the J call TRBJ1-1, with 8 bases lining up with TRBD1. CDR3 length equals 14 residues. J was trimmed by 10 bases and V by 0 bases; bases with no gene match: 10. Germline values: CDR1 GTSNPN, CDR2 SVGIG (reference sequence). CDR3 in amino acids: CAWSVQRTGRGAFF. In DNA form, the CDR3 reads TGTGCCTGGAGTGTACAACGGACAGGGAGAGGAGCTTTCTTT.

The chain employs TRBV30 and TRBJ1-5; weak D call: TRBD1 (6 bases). The CDR3 consists of 13 residues. The V gene's germline CDR1 is GTSNPN and CDR2 SVGIG (reference sequence). V dropped 2 bases and J dropped 5 bases, with 10 bases sitting between them. CDR3 sequence: CAWSRGADQPQHF. CDR3 bases: TGTGCCTGGAGTCGGGGGGCTGATCAGCCCCAGCATTTT.

V and J are TRBV6-1 and TRBJ2-5; 7 bases align to TRBD2. Looked up from germline, CDR1 is MNHNS and CDR2 is SASEGT. The junction had 2 bases not matched to a gene; V was cut back by 0 bases and J by 1 base. This CDR3 region has 15 residues. The CDR3 sequence: CASSEAGGGQETQYF. The CDR3 nucleotides are TGTGCCAGCAGTGAAGCGGGGGGGGGCCAAGAGACCCAGTACTTC.

The chain uses TRBV9 and TRBJ1-6; D remains ambiguous. The germline CDR1 and CDR2 sequences are SGDLS and YYNGEE. This CDR3 region has 10 residues. Trimming stripped 9 bases from V and 13 bases from J, with 11 bases between. CDR3 residues: CATNASPLHF. CDR3 DNA sequence: TGTGCCACCAACGCTTCGCCCCTCCACTTT.

This sequence joins TRBV7-9 and TRBJ2-3; 7 positions match TRBD2. The CDR3 extends over 14 amino acids. CDR1 SEHNR and CDR2 FQNEAQ come from the germline V gene (reference sequence). J lost 4 bases, V lost 6 bases, and 7 bases had no gene match. The CDR3 DNA is TGTGCCAGCAGAAATGGGGGGGACGCAGATACGCAGTATTTT. Encoded protein: CASRNGGDADTQYF.

CDR3: CASSLEVNNEQFF. In nucleotides, the CDR3 is TGTGCCAGCAGCTTAGAGGTGAACAATGAGCAGTTCTTC. The J gene is TRBJ2-1, the V gene TRBV11-2, with unresolved D. The germline gives CDR1 SGHAT, CDR2 FQNNGV. The CDR3 has 13 residues. Trimming shortened V by 0 bases and J by 5 bases, and 5 bases separated the two germline ends.

Points on this clone: This specimen includes other DNA sequences encoding the same CDR3. The genes are TRBV5-1 and TRBJ1-4; D gene uncertain. CDR1 is SGHRS, CDR2 YFSETQ, per germline. The CDR3 runs to 14 residues. V was trimmed by 0 bases and J by 5 bases, leaving 8 bases between them. The DNA for the CDR3 is TGCGCCAGCAGCTTGGGGCAGAGAAATGAAAAACTGTTTTTT. Its translation is CASSLGQRNEKLFF.

The table lists this clone with a count of one. The chain employs TRBV7-8 and TRBJ2-5; TRBD1 aligns across 12 bases. CDR1 SGHVS and CDR2 FQNEAQ come from the germline V gene. The CDR3 sequence is 14 residues long. The V and J ends lost 6 bases and 5 bases, in that order; junction bases with no gene match: 4. The CDR3 protein is CASRRDRGLETQYF. The CDR3 DNA reads as TGTGCCAGCAGACGGGACAGGGGGCTGGAGACCCAGTACTTC.

The rearrangement links TRBV5-5 to TRBJ2-7, with 13 bases that match TRBD2. The CDR3 length is 18 residues. With 4 bases clipped from V and 0 bases from J, the junction kept 10 bases outside the gene matches. CDR1 SGHKS and CDR2 YYEKEE come from the germline V gene (reference sequence). This chain's CDR3 is CASSRGLAGLQSSYEQYF. The CDR3 DNA sequence: TGTGCCAGCAGCCGGGGACTAGCGGGGCTGCAAAGCTCCTACGAGCAGTACTTC.

The chain carries TRBV28 and TRBJ1-5; D remains unclear. The CDR3 spans 14 residues. V was shortened by 4 bases and J by 3 bases, with 10 bases between the two germline ends. Germline V gives CDR1 MDHEN, CDR2 SYDVKM. The CDR3 spells CASSSGGPNQPQHF. DNA for the CDR3: TGTGCCAGCAGTTCGGGCGGACCCAATCAGCCCCAGCATTTT.

This clone was counted a single time. This chain connects TRBV7-6 to TRBJ1-4, with D tentatively TRBD1 (5 bases). Germline CDR1 and CDR2: SGHVS and FNYEAQ. CDR3 length equals 14 residues. Trimming removed 1 base at V and 10 bases at J, with 13 bases between. CDR3 nucleotides: TGTGCCAGCAGCTTAGGGGGGATTGACGGAAAACTGTTTTTT. It encodes CASSLGGIDGKLFF. The variable domain in full, with the rest retrieved from reference TRBV7-6 and TRBJ1-4, is GAGVSQSPRYKVTKRGQDVALRCDPISGHVSLYWYRQALGQGPEFLTYFNYEAQQDKSGLPNDRFSAERPEGSISTLTIQRTEQRDSAMYRCASSLGGIDGKLFFGSGTQLSVL.

The V and J genes are TRBV5-1 and TRBJ2-1; TRBD1 is a possible D gene (8 bases). This CDR3 comprises 16 residues. V dropped 3 bases and J dropped 0 bases, with 13 bases sitting between them. Germline lookup yields CDR1 SGHRS and CDR2 YFSETQ. Here the CDR3 DNA reads TGCGCCAGCAGCTCCACAGGGGGGGGCTCCTACAATGAGCAGTTCTTC. Translated, it gives CASSSTGGGSYNEQFF.

In its sample, this clone was seen once. J is TRBJ1-6 and V is TRBV6-5; D might be TRBD1 (5 bases). From germline, CDR1 is MNHEY and CDR2 SVGAGI. With 2 bases removed from V and 0 bases from J, the gap between germline ends came to 8 bases. The CDR3 covers 16 residues. CDR3 protein: CASSYRQISYNSPLHF. The CDR3 DNA reads TGTGCCAGCAGTTACCGACAGATCTCCTATAATTCACCCCTCCACTTT.

V usage is TRBV30 and J usage is TRBJ2-1; TRBD2 might be the D (5 bases). The V and J ends lost 4 bases and 10 bases respectively, with 11 bases between them. The germline V gene encodes CDR1 GTSNPN and CDR2 SVGIG (reference sequence). The CDR3 consists of 11 residues. CDR3 DNA: TGTGCCTGGAATGTGGGCGGGGAGCAGTTCTTC. It is translated as CAWNVGGEQFF.

The chain links TRBV9 to TRBJ2-2; D is perhaps TRBD2 (6 bases). Trimming pared 3 bases from V and 3 bases from J, leaving 9 bases between. Looked up from germline, CDR1 is SGDLS and CDR2 is YYNGEE. The CDR3 contains 14 residues. CDR3 DNA sequence: TGTGCCAGCAGCGCCGGGGGTGACACCGGGGAGCTGTTTTTT. Translation gives CASSAGGDTGELFF. The variable domain in full, with the rest retrieved from reference TRBV9 and TRBJ2-2, is DSGVTQTPKHLITATGQRVTLRCSPRSGDLSVYWYQQSLDQGLQFLIQYYNGEERAKGNILERFSAQQFPDLHSELNLSSLELGDSALYFCASSAGGDTGELFFGEGSRLTVL.